The 31 T cell receptor beta chains in this list originate from one sample, sequenced in a study of T cells after yellow fever vaccination. TCRdb passed the 5' RACE reads through MiXCR, listing each CDR3 protein once. The repertoire holds under 700,000 distinct CDR3 sequences, with about a sixth as singletons. The specimen was PBMCs, collected about 5 days after the first yellow fever vaccination. The receptors were sampled from a man between 18 and 35 years old who received the YFV17D yellow fever vaccine.

This rearrangement joins TRBV6-2 or TRBV6-3 to TRBJ1-5; D possibly corresponds to TRBD1 (5 bases). Trimming cost V 0 bases and J 7 bases, with 10 bases left between them. This CDR3 comprises 14 residues. CDR1 and CDR2 from the germline V gene are MNHEY and SVGEGT. The CDR3 coding sequence is TGTGCCAGCAGTTACTCTAGTCGGGGGCAGCCCCAGCATTTT. Translating it yields CASSYSSRGQPQHF.

This clonotype came up many times. The junction departs from germline at one end; a sequencing error may be responsible. The CDR3 coding sequence is TGTGCCAGCAGCCTCGAGGGGAACTATGGCTACACCTTC. Translation gives CASSLEGNYGYTF. The V call is TRBV5-1, the J call TRBJ1-2; perhaps TRBD1 as D (5 bases). Germline loops: CDR1 SGHRS, CDR2 YFSETQ. This CDR3 is 13 amino acids long.

The DNA of the CDR3 is TGTGCCAGTAGTATCCGACAGGGAAGGTCTCAGCCCCAGCATTTT. Amino acid sequence: CASSIRQGRSQPQHF. The J gene is TRBJ1-5, the V gene TRBV19, with 7 bases that match TRBD1. Trimming took 3 bases from V and 6 from J; bases not matched to a gene: 8. Germline V gene lookup returns CDR1 LNHDA and CDR2 SQIVND (reference sequence). The CDR3 runs 15 residues.

The chain combines TRBV5-1 with TRBJ2-6; D gene unclear. Per germline, CDR1 SGHRS and CDR2 YFSETQ. CDR3 length: 13 amino acids. V was pared by 1 base and J by 8 bases, with 7 bases between. The CDR3 DNA is TGCGCCAGCAGCTTGAGGCGGCCCAACGTCCTGACTTTC. Translating it yields CASSLRRPNVLTF. Drawing the rest from reference TRBV5-1 and TRBJ2-6, the complete variable domain is KAGVTQTPRYLIKTRGQQVTLSCSPISGHRSVSWYQQTPGQGLQFLFEYFSETQRNKGNFPGRFSGRQFSNSRSEMNVSTLELGDSALYLCASSLRRPNVLTFGAGSRLTVL.

J is TRBJ1-5 and V is TRBV27; no firm D call. The CDR3 has 14 residues. V was trimmed by 2 bases and J by 3 bases, leaving 8 bases between them. Germline-derived CDR1 and CDR2 are MNHEY and SMNVEV (reference sequence). The CDR3 reads CASSLTRDNQPQHF. The CDR3 bases are TGTGCCAGCAGTTTAACGCGGGACAATCAGCCCCAGCATTTT.

Only a few counts were recorded for this clonotype. The chain uses TRBV19 and TRBJ1-1; TRBD1 is a possible D gene (5 bases). V lost 7 bases and J 6 bases, leaving 18 bases between the germline ends. Germline lookup yields CDR1 LNHDA and CDR2 SQIVND (reference sequence). CDR3 length: 14 amino acids. CDR3 sequence (DNA): TGTGCCAGTACGAGGGACGGAGCCATCCCTGAAGCTTTCTTT. Translated, it gives CASTRDGAIPEAFF. The whole variable domain, filled in from reference TRBV19 and TRBJ1-1, reads DGGITQSPKYLFRKEGQNVTLSCEQNLNHDAMYWYRQDPGQGLRLIYYSQIVNDFQKGDIAEGYSVSREKKESFPLTVTSAQKNPTAFYLCASTRDGAIPEAFFGQGTRLTVV.

This clonotype was seen once. The rearrangement links TRBV5-5 to TRBJ2-5; tentative D call: TRBD1 (6 bases). The length of the CDR3 is 14 residues. Per germline, CDR1 SGHKS and CDR2 YYEKEE (reference sequence). Trimming shortened V by 4 bases and J by 1 base, and 11 bases separated the two germline ends. The CDR3 region is CASSVTGIQETQYF. In DNA, the CDR3 is TGTGCCAGCAGCGTGACAGGAATCCAAGAGACCCAGTACTTC.

This clonotype showed up just a few times. The chain recombines TRBV11-2 with TRBJ2-7; 10 bases agree with TRBD2. The CDR3 runs to 15 residues. J lost 5 bases, V lost 6 bases, and 10 bases had no gene match. CDR1 is SGHAT, CDR2 FQNNGV, per germline. CDR3 region: CASRDLAGALHEQYF. CDR3 DNA: TGTGCCAGCAGAGACCTAGCGGGGGCCTTACACGAGCAGTACTTC.

The rearrangement uses TRBV6-2 or TRBV6-3 and TRBJ2-2; D might be TRBD2 (6 bases). The V gene lost 2 bases and the J gene lost 1 base, with 14 bases spanning the gap. CDR3 size: 17 residues. Germline-derived CDR1 and CDR2 are MNHEY and SVGEGT. CDR3 in DNA: TGTGCCAGCAGTTACAGTTCGCGGGGCTTGAACACCGGGGAGCTGTTTTTT. Amino acid sequence: CASSYSSRGLNTGELFF.

The chain links TRBV7-2 to TRBJ2-4, with a tentative D call TRBD2 (5 bases). Germline lookup yields CDR1 SGHTA and CDR2 FQGNSA. Between the trimmed V and J ends, which lost 4 bases and 6 bases, there was a span of 19 bases. The CDR3 covers 16 residues. In nucleotides, the CDR3 is TGTGCCAGCAGCTCAGGACTTGGGGTACTCGGAAACATTCAGTACTTC. It yields the protein CASSSGLGVLGNIQYF.

This clonotype was seen only a few times. An end of the junction differs from the germline gene, which may be a read error. The chain carries TRBV12-3 or TRBV12-4 and TRBJ1-2; D might be TRBD1 (5 bases). The CDR3 contains 11 residues. The DNA for the CDR3 is TGTGCCAGCAGTTTCGACAGTCTCGGCCTCTTC. Amino acids: CASSFDSLGLF.

This clonotype occurred many times. The chain uses TRBV6-1 and TRBJ1-1; tentatively, D is TRBD1 (6 bases). Trimming cost V 4 bases and J 5 bases, with 14 bases left between them. The V gene's germline CDR1 is MNHNS and CDR2 SASEGT. The CDR3 is 14 residues long. CDR3 in DNA: TGTGCCAGCAGTGCACAGGGTGGAGGGACTGAAGCTTTCTTT. Translating gives CASSAQGGGTEAFF.

The CDR3 DNA follows: TGTGCCAGCACCGAGACGGGGACTAGCACAGATACGCAGTATTTT. As protein: CASTETGTSTDTQYF. The chain links TRBV7-2 to TRBJ2-3; D might be TRBD2 (6 bases). The CDR3 consists of 15 residues. V was pared by 7 bases and J by 0 bases, with 14 bases between. From germline, CDR1 is SGHTA and CDR2 FQGNSA.

Ten or more counts support this clonotype. J is TRBJ1-3 and V is TRBV7-2; D is uncertain. CDR1 is SGHTA, CDR2 FQGNSA, per germline. V shed 6 bases and J shed 4 bases, with 10 bases lying between them. This CDR3 spans 13 amino acids. The CDR3 region is CASSVGLGNTIYF. The CDR3 coding sequence is TGTGCCAGCAGTGTGGGGTTAGGAAACACCATATATTTT. Full variable domain (outside the CDR3, taken from reference TRBV7-2 and TRBJ1-3): GAGVSQSPSNKVTEKGKDVELRCDPISGHTALYWYRQSLGQGLEFLIYFQGNSAPDKSGLPSDRFSAERTGGSVSTLTIQRTQQEDSAVYLCASSVGLGNTIYFGEGSWLTVV.

This clonotype was observed a handful of times. CDR3: CASSFYRDLPQDTQYF. CDR3 in DNA: TGCGCCAGCAGCTTCTACCGGGACCTGCCGCAAGATACGCAGTATTTT. The chain links TRBV5-1 to TRBJ2-3; either TRBD1 or TRBD2 may fit D (5 bases each). Trimming shortened V by 2 bases and J by 5 bases, and 18 bases separated the two germline ends. The CDR3 spans 16 residues. Germline CDR1 and CDR2: SGHRS and YFSETQ.

This rearrangement joins TRBV7-2 to TRBJ2-2; maybe TRBD1 (6 bases). This CDR3 is built from 16 residues. Trimming stripped 1 base from V and 3 bases from J, with 12 bases between. Germline CDR1 SGHTA, CDR2 FQGNSA. Here the CDR3 DNA reads TGTGCCAGCAGCTTAGTTACAGGGCGGGACACCGGGGAGCTGTTTTTT. Its protein is CASSLVTGRDTGELFF.

This clonotype was observed at least ten times. The rearrangement joins TRBV12-3 or TRBV12-4 to TRBJ1-6, with a possible D match to TRBD1 (5 bases). Trimming left V 3 bases short and J 7 bases short, with 10 bases between. The CDR3 loop spans 14 amino acids. CDR3 loop: CASSFGRGNSPLHF. CDR3 bases: TGTGCCAGCAGTTTTGGGCGGGGGAATTCACCCCTCCACTTT.

The chain joins TRBV28 to TRBJ2-7; the D gene is possibly TRBD2 (5 bases). Germline V gene data show CDR1 as MDHEN and CDR2 as SYDVKM. V lost 6 bases and J 6 bases, leaving 15 bases between the germline ends. The CDR3 totals 13 residues. CDR3 sequence (DNA): TGTGCCAGCAGGTCCGGACTCTGGGGCGAGCAGTACGTC. Amino acids: CASRSGLWGEQYV.

This clonotype has just a few counts. The chain employs TRBV10-3 and TRBJ1-2; D not resolved. The germline V and J ends were trimmed by 6 bases and 7 bases, with 24 bases remaining between them. This CDR3 comprises 16 residues. Germline loops: CDR1 ENHRY, CDR2 SYGVKD. The CDR3 DNA is TGTGCCATCAGGGCTGGGTTGGAAGGTAGACCTTTTGGCTACACCTTC. Protein sequence: CAIRAGLEGRPFGYTF.

The rearrangement uses TRBV12-3 or TRBV12-4 and TRBJ2-1, with D unclear. The CDR3 is 11 amino acids. Trimming stripped 3 bases from V and 14 bases from J, with 11 bases between. The CDR3 sequence is CASSLGHPKFF. The CDR3 DNA reads TGTGCCAGCAGTTTGGGCCACCCGAAGTTCTTC.

A few counts support this clonotype. This chain connects TRBV5-5 to TRBJ2-3; possible D gene TRBD1, 5 bases. The CDR3 has 14 amino acids. The ends were cut back, 0 bases at V and 6 bases at J, with 11 bases in the middle. Germline CDR1 and CDR2: SGHKS and YYEKEE (reference sequence). The CDR3 DNA is TGTGCCAGCAGCTTGGTGGACAAGGGGGATACGCAGTATTTT. Translated: CASSLVDKGDTQYF.

The chain links TRBV12-3 or TRBV12-4 to TRBJ1-5; 10 nucleotides align to TRBD1. The CDR3 is made up of 17 amino acids. Losses at the gene ends were 5 bases for V and 4 bases for J; bases not matched to a gene: 11. CDR3 loop: CASSATTGTGANQPQHF. In DNA form, the CDR3 reads TGTGCCAGCAGTGCTACGACCGGGACAGGGGCAAATCAGCCCCAGCATTTT.

This clonotype came up a few times. The chain recombines TRBV11-2 with TRBJ2-7; 7 nucleotides match TRBD1. CDR1 SGHAT and CDR2 FQNNGV come from the germline V gene. The ends lost 4 bases at V and 7 bases at J; junction bases unmatched: 13. The CDR3 totals 15 residues. The CDR3 sequence is CASSSVTLAGGEQYF. The DNA of the CDR3 is TGTGCCAGCAGCTCCGTTACCCTGGCAGGGGGTGAGCAGTACTTC.

At least ten counts were recorded for this clonotype. The rearrangement uses TRBV5-1 and TRBJ2-5; D is unclear. The CDR3 has 15 residues. Germline V gene sequence: CDR1 SGHRS, CDR2 YFSETQ. The V and J ends lost 1 base and 2 bases respectively, with 12 bases between them. CDR3 amino acids: CASSLRPQPQETQYF. The DNA of the CDR3 is TGCGCCAGCAGCTTGAGGCCCCAGCCACAAGAGACCCAGTACTTC.

The chain combines TRBV25-1 with TRBJ2-6; 7 bases align to TRBD2. This CDR3 is built from 17 residues. Per germline, CDR1 MGHDK and CDR2 SYGVNS. Unmatched junction bases numbered 6, after V lost 4 bases and J lost 0 bases. The CDR3 is CASSVRGGYSGANVLTF. The DNA for the CDR3 is TGTGCCAGCAGTGTACGCGGGGGTTACTCTGGGGCCAACGTCCTGACTTTC.

The sample holds a few counts of this clonotype. This chain links TRBV12-3 or TRBV12-4 with TRBJ2-7; 9 nucleotides match TRBD1. Germline trimming cut 6 bases from V and 6 bases from J; bases unmatched to any gene: 12. CDR3 length: 15 residues. CDR3 bases: TGTGCCAGCAGCTTCCGGACAGGGGACTTTGGCGAGCAGTACTTC. As protein: CASSFRTGDFGEQYF.

Only a few counts were recorded for this clonotype. The chain uses TRBV7-2 and TRBJ1-6; tentative D call: TRBD1 (5 bases). CDR1 and CDR2 from the germline V gene are SGHTA and FQGNSA. The CDR3 is 16 residues long. V was shortened by 0 bases and J by 7 bases, with 13 bases between the two germline ends. The CDR3, as DNA: TGTGCCAGCAGCTTAGCGCTAGCAGGGAACAATTCACCCCTCCACTTT. Protein: CASSLALAGNNSPLHF.

The V gene is TRBV20-1, the J gene TRBJ2-3; possibly TRBD1 or TRBD2 for D (5 bases each). V shed 8 bases and J shed 8 bases, with 20 bases lying between them. This CDR3 region has 13 residues. Germline lookup yields CDR1 DFQATT and CDR2 SNEGSKA (reference sequence). CDR3 region: CSLSIASQGTQYF. The CDR3, as DNA: TGCAGTCTTTCTATAGCGAGTCAGGGTACGCAGTATTTT.

The sample holds a few counts of this clonotype. This chain connects TRBV7-2 to TRBJ2-5; D is possibly TRBD1 (5 bases). The ends were cut back, 5 bases at V and 5 bases at J, with 15 bases in the middle. Germline CDR1 is SGHTA and CDR2 is FQGNSA. This CDR3 is 14 amino acids long. The CDR3 protein is CASSPGPERETQYF. CDR3 coding DNA: TGTGCCAGCAGCCCAGGGCCCGAACGGGAGACCCAGTACTTC.

The CDR3 loop reads CASSQGPPTNAGSNQPQHF. As DNA, the CDR3 is TGCGCCAGCAGCCAAGGGCCACCAACCAATGCAGGGTCCAATCAGCCCCAGCATTTT. This chain joins TRBV4-1 and TRBJ1-5; tentatively, D is TRBD1 (5 bases). V was trimmed by 1 base and J by 3 bases, leaving 22 bases between them. Germline V gene data show CDR1 as MGHRA and CDR2 as YSYEKL. The CDR3 length is 19 residues.

V gene TRBV30 combines with J gene TRBJ2-2; the match to TRBD1 covers 7 bases. The V and J ends lost 3 bases and 8 bases, in that order; junction bases with no gene match: 9. Germline CDR1 GTSNPN, CDR2 SVGIG (reference sequence). This CDR3 region has 14 residues. The DNA of the CDR3 is TGTGCCTGGAGGCTACAGGGGATTGGTGGGGAGCTGTTTTTT. This gives the protein CAWRLQGIGGELFF.